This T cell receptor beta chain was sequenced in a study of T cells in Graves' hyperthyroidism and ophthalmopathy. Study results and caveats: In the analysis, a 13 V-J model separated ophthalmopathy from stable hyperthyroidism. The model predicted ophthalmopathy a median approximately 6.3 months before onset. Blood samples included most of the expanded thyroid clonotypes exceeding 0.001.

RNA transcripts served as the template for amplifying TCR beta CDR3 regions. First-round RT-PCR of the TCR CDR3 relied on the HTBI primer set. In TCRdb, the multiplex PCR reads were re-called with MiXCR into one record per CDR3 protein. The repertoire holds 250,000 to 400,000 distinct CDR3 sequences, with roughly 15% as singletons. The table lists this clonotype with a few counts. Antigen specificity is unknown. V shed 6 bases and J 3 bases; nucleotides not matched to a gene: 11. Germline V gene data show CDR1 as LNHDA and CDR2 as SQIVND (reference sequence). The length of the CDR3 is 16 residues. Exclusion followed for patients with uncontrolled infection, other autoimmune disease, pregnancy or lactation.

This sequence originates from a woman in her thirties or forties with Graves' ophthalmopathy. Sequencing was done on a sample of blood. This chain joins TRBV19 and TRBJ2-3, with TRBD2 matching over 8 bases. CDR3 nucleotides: TGTGCCAGTAGCATTGGGGCACTAGCGGAAACAGATACGCAGTATTTT. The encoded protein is CASSIGALAETDTQYF.